This T cell receptor beta chain was sequenced during a study of PD-L1 blockade in urothelial cancer. Study details: Atezolizumab, begun by patients in about 2014, was given at 1,200 mg intravenously every 3 weeks. Median T cell yield per blood sample was over 130,000 cells. Blood drawn 3 weeks (second dose) and 6 weeks after treatment start was analyzed.

V lost 2 bases to trimming and J lost 5 bases, with 13 bases between them. This CDR3 has 15 residues. CDR1 is SGHRS, CDR2 YFSETQ, per germline. Method: immunoSEQ multiplex PCR; TCRdb's copy keeps in-frame clones and lacks some. The data contain about 20,000 clones, roughly 88% of them singletons. The J gene is TRBJ2-2, the V gene TRBV5-1; weak D call: TRBD2 (5 bases). The specimen was PBMCs, collected around atezolizumab (anti-PD-L1) treatment. This receptor was obtained from a man in his fifties or sixties with urothelial cancer. This chain's CDR3 is CASSFTSEGTGELFF. In nucleotides, the CDR3 is TGCGCCAGCAGCTTCACTAGTGAGGGTACCGGGGAGCTGTTTTTT. The whole variable domain, filled in from reference TRBV5-1 and TRBJ2-2, reads KAGVTQTPRYLIKTRGQQVTLSCSPISGHRSVSWYQQTPGQGLQFLFEYFSETQRNKGNFPGRFSGRQFSNSRSEMNVSTLELGDSALYLCASSFTSEGTGELFFGEGSRLTVL.